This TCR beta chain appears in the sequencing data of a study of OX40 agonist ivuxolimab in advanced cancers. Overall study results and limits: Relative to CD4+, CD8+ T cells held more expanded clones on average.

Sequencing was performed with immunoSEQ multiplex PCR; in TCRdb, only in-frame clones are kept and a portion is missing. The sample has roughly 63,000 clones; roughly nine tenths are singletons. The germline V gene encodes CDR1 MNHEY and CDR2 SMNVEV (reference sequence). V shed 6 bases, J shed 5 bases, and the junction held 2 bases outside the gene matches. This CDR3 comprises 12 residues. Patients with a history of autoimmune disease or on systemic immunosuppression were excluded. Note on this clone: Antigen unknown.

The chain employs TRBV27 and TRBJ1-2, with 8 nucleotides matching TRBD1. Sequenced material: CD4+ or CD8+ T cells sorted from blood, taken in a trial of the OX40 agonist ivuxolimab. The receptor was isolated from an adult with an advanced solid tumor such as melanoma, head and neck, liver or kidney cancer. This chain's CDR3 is CASSTGGYGYTF. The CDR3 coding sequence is TGTGCCAGCAGCACAGGGGGATATGGCTACACCTTC.